The clone carrying this T cell receptor (beta chain) was seen many times. This sample is part of a study of CD8 T cells in ankylosing spondylitis. Germline V gene sequence: CDR1 MGHRA, CDR2 YSYEKL. The CDR3 spans 16 residues. V was pared by 3 bases and J by 3 bases, with 10 bases of the junction left unmatched. Molecular-barcoded quantitative 5'-RACE produced these TCR beta libraries. TCRdb fed the 5' RACE reads into MiXCR, producing one record per CDR3 protein. This sample has 40,000 to 55,000 distinct CDR3 sequences, with less than 8.5% found just once. Input material: blood, either unsorted or a sorted T cell fraction (not recorded which). The rearrangement joins TRBV4-1 to TRBJ1-2, with 7 positions matching TRBD1. This clonotype was obtained from a female donor with ankylosing spondylitis or in good health (not recorded which). CDR3 sequence (DNA): TGCGCCAGCAGCCACGCGAGCCAGACAGGGTACTATGGCTACACCTTC. This gives the protein CASSHASQTGYYGYTF.